Listed below are T cell receptor beta chains from one sample, sequenced in a study of blood T cell repertoires in COVID-19. Here immunoSEQ multiplex PCR was the method, and the copy in TCRdb shows in-frame clones only, minus some. The sample gives some 71,000 clones, approximately 90% of which show up once; 5% to 6.5% is in the top ten. Sequenced material: peripheral blood. These receptor sequences come from a woman under 30 with acute or convalescent COVID-19. Both conserved end residues are part of each CDR3. The order of the fields is CDR3 protein, CDR3 DNA, clone size, V gene, D gene, J gene. D genes are given only for firm matches. Clone size appears in some rows only: once, few, many, or a class for an expanded clone.

cdr3_aa: CASSHVTGPDTQYF; cdr3_nt: TGTGCCAGCAGCCATGTAACAGGGCCAGATACGCAGTATTTT; clone_size: .; v_call: TRBV3-1/TRBV3-2; d_call: .; j_call: TRBJ2-3
cdr3_aa: CASSTGLAETTDTQYF; cdr3_nt: TGTGCCAGCAGCACGGGACTAGCGGAGACCACAGATACGCAGTATTTT; clone_size: .; v_call: TRBV7-9; d_call: TRBD2; j_call: TRBJ2-3
cdr3_aa: CASRATGGWGTEAFF; cdr3_nt: TGTGCCAGCAGGGCAACAGGGGGCTGGGGCACTGAAGCTTTCTTT; clone_size: .; v_call: TRBV2; d_call: TRBD1; j_call: TRBJ1-1
cdr3_aa: CASSVLSGANVLTF; cdr3_nt: TGTGCCAGCAGCGTACTCTCTGGGGCCAACGTCCTGACTTTC; clone_size: .; v_call: TRBV9; d_call: .; j_call: TRBJ2-6
cdr3_aa: CASSLGLSSGELFF; cdr3_nt: TGTGCCAGCAGCTTAGGGTTGAGCTCCGGGGAGCTGTTTTTT; clone_size: once; v_call: TRBV11-3; d_call: .; j_call: TRBJ2-2
cdr3_aa: CASSATGHANIQYF; cdr3_nt: TGTGCCAGCAGCGCGACAGGGCATGCAAACATTCAGTACTTC; clone_size: .; v_call: TRBV7-2; d_call: TRBD1; j_call: TRBJ2-4
cdr3_aa: CASSKGIAGGHDTDTQYF; cdr3_nt: TGTGCCAGCAGCAAGGGGATAGCGGGGGGGCACGATACAGATACGCAGTATTTT; clone_size: .; v_call: TRBV21-1; d_call: .; j_call: TRBJ2-3
cdr3_aa: CASSRDRAAYEQYF; cdr3_nt: TGTGCCAGCAGTAGGGACAGGGCTGCCTACGAGCAGTACTTC; clone_size: .; v_call: TRBV6-5; d_call: TRBD1; j_call: TRBJ2-7
cdr3_aa: CASSALRGQIFSGANVLTF; cdr3_nt: TGTGCCAGCAGTGCCTTAAGAGGACAGATTTTCTCTGGGGCCAACGTCCTGACTTTC; clone_size: .; v_call: TRBV2; d_call: .; j_call: TRBJ2-6
cdr3_aa: CASSSGGSGEAFF; cdr3_nt: TGCGCCAGCAGCTCGGGAGGGTCAGGAGAAGCTTTCTTT; clone_size: .; v_call: TRBV5-1; d_call: .; j_call: TRBJ1-1
cdr3_aa: CASSRPWGRGGTDTQYF; cdr3_nt: TGTGCCAGCAGTCGGCCGTGGGGGAGGGGAGGCACAGATACGCAGTATTTT; clone_size: .; v_call: TRBV5-4; d_call: TRBD2; j_call: TRBJ2-3
cdr3_aa: CASSLGTVNQETQYF; cdr3_nt: TGTGCCAGCAGCTTGGGGACAGTGAACCAAGAGACCCAGTACTTC; clone_size: .; v_call: TRBV11-3; d_call: TRBD1; j_call: TRBJ2-5
cdr3_aa: CASSTYLGGREKLFF; cdr3_nt: TGTGCCAGCAGCACCTATTTGGGGGGGCGCGAAAAACTGTTTTTT; clone_size: .; v_call: TRBV5-6; d_call: .; j_call: TRBJ1-4
cdr3_aa: CASSLSWTKETQYF; cdr3_nt: TGTGCCAGCAGCTTATCGTGGACAAAAGAGACCCAGTACTTC; clone_size: .; v_call: TRBV13; d_call: .; j_call: TRBJ2-5
cdr3_aa: CASSGLVGYGYTF; cdr3_nt: TGTGCCAGCAGTGGTTTAGTCGGCTATGGCTACACCTTC; clone_size: .; v_call: TRBV2; d_call: .; j_call: TRBJ1-2
cdr3_aa: CASTRGHRTQNEKLFF; cdr3_nt: TGTGCCAGCACAAGGGGGCACCGGACTCAGAATGAAAAACTGTTTTTT; clone_size: .; v_call: TRBV2; d_call: TRBD1; j_call: TRBJ1-4
cdr3_aa: CATSRGGANSYEQYF; cdr3_nt: TGTGCCACCAGCAGGGGGGGGGCCAACTCCTACGAGCAGTACTTC; clone_size: .; v_call: TRBV15; d_call: .; j_call: TRBJ2-7
cdr3_aa: CAWTYTDTQYF; cdr3_nt: TGTGCCTGGACCTACACAGATACGCAGTATTTT; clone_size: .; v_call: TRBV30; d_call: .; j_call: TRBJ2-3
cdr3_aa: CASRGALNEKLFF; cdr3_nt: TGTGCCAGCAGGGGGGCCCTCAATGAAAAACTGTTTTTT; clone_size: .; v_call: TRBV2; d_call: .; j_call: TRBJ1-4
cdr3_aa: CASSLDPRTEAFF; cdr3_nt: TGTGCCAGCAGCTTGGATCCGAGGACTGAAGCTTTCTTT; clone_size: .; v_call: TRBV5-4; d_call: .; j_call: TRBJ1-1
cdr3_aa: CSVGQLAGGNTDTQYF; cdr3_nt: TGCAGCGTGGGACAGCTAGCGGGAGGTAACACAGATACGCAGTATTTT; clone_size: once; v_call: TRBV29-1; d_call: TRBD2; j_call: TRBJ2-3
cdr3_aa: CASSPATGGTEAFF; cdr3_nt: TGTGCCAGCAGCCCCGCAACAGGGGGAACTGAAGCTTTCTTT; clone_size: .; v_call: TRBV3-1/TRBV3-2; d_call: TRBD1; j_call: TRBJ1-1
cdr3_aa: CASSVGGVMNTEAFF; cdr3_nt: TGTGCCAGCAGTGTAGGGGGGGTGATGAACACTGAAGCTTTCTTT; clone_size: once; v_call: TRBV2; d_call: .; j_call: TRBJ1-1
cdr3_aa: CASSRWTEDNSPLHF; cdr3_nt: TGTGCCAGCAGCCGGTGGACAGAGGATAATTCACCCCTCCACTTT; clone_size: .; v_call: TRBV7-2; d_call: .; j_call: TRBJ1-6
cdr3_aa: CASGGVRSEQYF; cdr3_nt: TGTGCCAGCGGAGGGGTTCGGAGCGAGCAGTACTTC; clone_size: .; v_call: TRBV11-2; d_call: .; j_call: TRBJ2-7
cdr3_aa: CASSPRDIRGQPQHF; cdr3_nt: TGTGCCAGCAGTCCTCGGGACATAAGGGGTCAGCCCCAGCATTTT; clone_size: .; v_call: TRBV28; d_call: .; j_call: TRBJ1-5
cdr3_aa: CASSRKSGGPSDTQYF; cdr3_nt: TGTGCCAGCAGCCGAAAAAGCGGGGGGCCCTCAGATACGCAGTATTTT; clone_size: .; v_call: TRBV4-2; d_call: TRBD2; j_call: TRBJ2-3
cdr3_aa: CASSTARMGTGELFF; cdr3_nt: TGTGCCAGTAGTACTGCCAGGATGGGCACCGGGGAGCTGTTTTTT; clone_size: .; v_call: TRBV19; d_call: .; j_call: TRBJ2-2
cdr3_aa: CASSLKTGEGSPLHF; cdr3_nt: TGTGCCAGCAGCTTAAAGACAGGGGAGGGTTCACCCCTCCACTTT; clone_size: .; v_call: TRBV11-2; d_call: TRBD1; j_call: TRBJ1-6
cdr3_aa: CASSPQETYYEQYF; cdr3_nt: TGTGCCAGCTCACCACAAGAGACTTACTACGAGCAGTACTTC; clone_size: .; v_call: TRBV18; d_call: .; j_call: TRBJ2-7
cdr3_aa: CASSGMTGTEPYGYTF; cdr3_nt: TGTGCCAGCAGTGGCATGACCGGGACAGAGCCCTATGGCTACACCTTC; clone_size: .; v_call: TRBV27; d_call: TRBD1; j_call: TRBJ1-2
cdr3_aa: CASPNRGSYNEQFF; cdr3_nt: TGTGCCAGCCCGAATAGGGGTTCCTACAATGAGCAGTTCTTC; clone_size: .; v_call: TRBV27; d_call: .; j_call: TRBJ2-1
cdr3_aa: CASSFSRQVGETQYF; cdr3_nt: TGTGCCAGCAGTTTTTCGAGACAGGTTGGAGAGACCCAGTACTTC; clone_size: .; v_call: TRBV28; d_call: .; j_call: TRBJ2-5
cdr3_aa: CAWSEGTGDSPLHF; cdr3_nt: TGTGCCTGGAGTGAGGGGACAGGGGATTCACCCCTCCACTTT; clone_size: .; v_call: TRBV30; d_call: TRBD1; j_call: TRBJ1-6
cdr3_aa: CASSLGGGTEAFF; cdr3_nt: TGTGCCAGCAGCTTGGGGGGAGGCACTGAAGCTTTCTTT; clone_size: .; v_call: TRBV5-4; d_call: .; j_call: TRBJ1-1
cdr3_aa: CASSYHRDRGKEKEKLFF; cdr3_nt: TGTGCCAGCAGCTATCACCGGGACAGGGGTAAGGAGAAAGAAAAACTGTTTTTT; clone_size: .; v_call: TRBV21-1; d_call: .; j_call: TRBJ1-4